This passage covers 6 T cell receptor beta chains from one sample sequenced in a study of regulatory T cells in long-lasting Graves disease. Time point given: newly diagnosed GD, antithyroid drugs for less than 3 months. PBMC RNA served as the TCR library source. CDR3 regions were amplified by Arm-PCR using iRepertoire HTBI primers to build TCR beta libraries. From the multiplex PCR reads, TCRdb called clonotypes with MiXCR, one entry per CDR3 protein. The table lists approximately 470,000 distinct CDR3 sequences, 15% to 20% of them singletons. The same sample was also used in a study of T cells in Graves' hyperthyroidism and ophthalmopathy.

Source: peripheral blood mononuclear cells (PBMCs), taken at new diagnosis, from a patient treated with antithyroid drugs. The receptors come from a man between 35 and 55 years old with Graves disease.

This clonotype showed up many times. This rearrangement joins TRBV18 to TRBJ2-2; tentatively, D is TRBD1 (5 bases). The CDR3 consists of 16 residues. Looked up from germline, CDR1 is KGHSH and CDR2 is LQKENI. V lost 3 bases, J lost 4 bases, and 15 bases lay in between. The CDR3 nucleotides are TGTGCCAGCTCACCGGATCAGGGCTCGGTCACCGGGGAGCTGTTTTTT. This translates into CASSPDQGSVTGELFF.

This clonotype showed up many times. The genes are TRBV18 and TRBJ2-3; 11 nucleotides align to TRBD2. V gave up 6 bases and J gave up 2 bases; unmatched junction bases: 4. Germline values: CDR1 KGHSH, CDR2 LQKENI. This CDR3 spans 15 amino acids. The CDR3 loop is CASSATSGNTDTQYF. The DNA of the CDR3 is TGTGCCAGCTCCGCGACTAGCGGGAACACAGATACGCAGTATTTT.

This clonotype was observed a few times. Compared with germline, one end of the junction differs, possibly owing to a read error. The CDR3 nucleotides are TGTGCCAGTAGTTCTCAGGGAGGGGAGACCCAGTGCTTC. It specifies CASSSQGGETQCF. The chain couples TRBV19 to TRBJ2-5, with 7 bases aligning to TRBD2. The CDR3 extends over 13 amino acids. The V gene's germline CDR1 is LNHDA and CDR2 SQIVND (reference sequence).

This clonotype was recorded a few times. The chain employs TRBV10-3 and TRBJ2-3, with D unresolved. Trimming took off 1 base at V and 3 bases at J, with 8 bases between the two ends. This CDR3 is 14 amino acids long. The germline V gene has CDR1 ENHRY and CDR2 SYGVKD. CDR3 region: CAISEWLGTDTQYF. In nucleotides, the CDR3 is TGTGCCATCAGTGAGTGGCTCGGGACAGATACGCAGTATTTT.

The CDR3 here is CASRSSGRARETQYF. The CDR3 bases are TGTGCCAGCAGAAGTAGCGGGAGGGCCCGGGAGACCCAGTACTTC. This chain uses TRBV28 with TRBJ2-5; 11 bases line up with TRBD2. V shed 6 bases and J 5 bases; nucleotides not matched to a gene: 8. CDR1 MDHEN and CDR2 SYDVKM come from the germline V gene. The CDR3 has 15 amino acids.

The chain carries TRBV4-1 and TRBJ2-7, with D possibly matching TRBD1 (5 bases). The CDR3 is 13 amino acids. CDR1 and CDR2 (germline): MGHRA, YSYEKL. V lost 6 bases to trimming and J lost 3 bases, with 12 bases between them. CDR3 protein: CASSLTEGYEQYF. The CDR3 region has the DNA TGCGCCAGCAGTCTGACAGAAGGCTACGAGCAGTACTTC.